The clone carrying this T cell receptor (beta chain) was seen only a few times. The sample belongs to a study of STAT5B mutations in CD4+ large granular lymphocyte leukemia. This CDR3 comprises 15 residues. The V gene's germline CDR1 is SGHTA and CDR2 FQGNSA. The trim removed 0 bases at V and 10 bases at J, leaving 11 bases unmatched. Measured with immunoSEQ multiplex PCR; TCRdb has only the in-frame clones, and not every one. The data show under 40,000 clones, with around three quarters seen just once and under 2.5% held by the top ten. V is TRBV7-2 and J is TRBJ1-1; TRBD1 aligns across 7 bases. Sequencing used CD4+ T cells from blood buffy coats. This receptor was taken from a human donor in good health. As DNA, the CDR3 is TGTGCCAGCAGCTTAGCAGGGGGCACGGGGAGGGGAGCTTTCTTT. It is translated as CASSLAGGTGRGAFF.